This TCR beta chain was obtained from a study of T cells in localized non-small cell lung cancer. In regard to this clone: Its antigen is still unknown. A junction boundary mismatches the germline segment, possibly from a read error.

The CDR3 loop spans 16 amino acids. Germline V lookup: CDR1 LNHDA, CDR2 SQIVND (reference sequence). Clones were sequenced by immunoSEQ multiplex PCR, and TCRdb holds only the in-frame ones, with some missing. The sample contains 1,500 to 2,000 clones, 20% to 25% of which appear only once. Findings and caveats of the study: Those with higher blood T cell density had longer overall survival. The appearance of a median approximately 61 of the top 100 tumor clones was seen in adjacent lung. Without multi-region sequencing, intratumor heterogeneity could not be excluded. The greatest T cell clonality was found in uninvolved adjacent lung (higher than in tumor).

The receptor was isolated from a male donor at least 60 years old with stage II lung adenocarcinoma. This material consisted of lung tumor tissue, taken before any cancer treatment. This chain uses TRBV19 with TRBJ1-5; the match to TRBD1 covers 8 bases. CDR3 amino acids: CASSNWGRGRKQPQHF. CDR3 in DNA: TGTGCCAGCTCTAACTGGGGCAGGGGGCGCAAACAGCCCCAGCATTTT.